This is a list of T cell receptor beta chains from one sample in a study of CD8 T cells in ankylosing spondylitis. Using its own MiXCR run on the 5' RACE reads, TCRdb lists one record per CDR3 protein. The sample yields about 510,000 distinct CDR3 sequences, roughly 5.3% seen once. The sample consisted of blood, either unsorted or a sorted T cell fraction (not recorded which). The receptors come from a male donor with ankylosing spondylitis. Each CDR3 is given with its conserved first and last residue. D genes are given only for firm matches. Size tells how often a clone was seen (once, few, many) or the class of an expanded clone, and some rows leave it out.

size: many
J: TRBJ2-5
D: TRBD2
V: TRBV10-3
DNA: TGTGCCATCAGTGAGCGGACTAGCGGGAGTCGCCAAGAGACCCAGTACTTC
CDR3: CAISERTSGSRQETQYF

size: many
J: TRBJ2-7
D: -
V: TRBV29-1
DNA: TGCAGCGTTGATGGTGCCGGGGGCGAGCAGTACTTC
CDR3: CSVDGAGGEQYF

size: many
J: TRBJ1-1
D: -
V: TRBV29-1
DNA: TGCAGCGTTGAATGGAGGGGGTTGAGGACTGAAGCTTTCTTT
CDR3: CSVEWRGLRTEAFF

size: few
J: TRBJ2-7
D: -
V: TRBV20-1
DNA: TGCAGTGCTAGCGGTGCTGGGAACGAGCAGTACTTC
CDR3: CSASGAGNEQYF

size: many
J: TRBJ2-7
D: -
V: TRBV12-3/TRBV12-4
DNA: TGTGCCAGCAGCCCCGGTGGGGTCGAGCAGTACTTC
CDR3: CASSPGGVEQYF

size: many
J: TRBJ2-2
D: -
V: TRBV12-3/TRBV12-4
DNA: TGTGCCAGCAGTTTTCCTCGTTTCACCGGGGAGCTGTTTTTT
CDR3: CASSFPRFTGELFF

size: many
J: TRBJ2-3
D: -
V: TRBV5-1
DNA: TGCGCCAGCACCTTTAGCGGAAGCACAGATACGCAGTATTTT
CDR3: CASTFSGSTDTQYF

size: many
J: TRBJ2-2
D: -
V: TRBV20-1
DNA: TGCAGTGCTAGAGCTGCAGGGGTGGGTGGGGAGCTGTTTTTT
CDR3: CSARAAGVGGELFF

size: many
J: TRBJ1-4
D: -
V: TRBV20-1
DNA: TGCAGTGCTAGGATTAGTCTAGGAACTAATGAAAAACTGTTTTTT
CDR3: CSARISLGTNEKLFF

size: few
J: TRBJ2-6
D: -
V: TRBV12-3/TRBV12-4
DNA: TGTGCCAGCAGTACGACACCCTCTGGGGCCAACGTCCTGACTTTC
CDR3: CASSTTPSGANVLTF

size: -
J: TRBJ2-3
D: TRBD2
V: TRBV6-2/TRBV6-3
DNA: TGTGCCAGCAGTTACGTAGCGGGGCACACAGATACGCAGTATTTT
CDR3: CASSYVAGHTDTQYF

size: many
J: TRBJ2-4
D: TRBD2
V: TRBV4-1
DNA: TGCGCCAGCAGCCTTCGACTAGCGGGTATAGATCTAGCCAAAAACATTCAGTACTTC
CDR3: CASSLRLAGIDLAKNIQYF

size: many
J: TRBJ2-7
D: -
V: TRBV6-2/TRBV6-3
DNA: TGTGCCAGCAGTTACTCGTTGGAGGGGCCCTTCGAGCAGTACTTC
CDR3: CASSYSLEGPFEQYF

size: many
J: TRBJ2-1
D: TRBD1
V: TRBV2
DNA: TGTGCCAGCAGTGGGACAGGGATTACCGGGCAGTTCTTC
CDR3: CASSGTGITGQFF

size: many
J: TRBJ2-7
D: -
V: TRBV6-5
DNA: TGTGCCAGCAGTTACTCGGCCGTGGCATGGGGCGACGAGCAGTACTTC
CDR3: CASSYSAVAWGDEQYF

size: few
J: TRBJ2-7
D: -
V: TRBV6-1
DNA: TGTGCCAGCAGTCAAGCGTACTACGAGCAGTACTTC
CDR3: CASSQAYYEQYF

size: many
J: TRBJ2-1
D: -
V: TRBV5-1
DNA: TGCGCCAGCAGCCGAGATCCAGCGACCGATGAGCAGTTCTTC
CDR3: CASSRDPATDEQFF

size: many
J: TRBJ1-2
D: -
V: TRBV12-3/TRBV12-4
DNA: TGTGCCAGCAGTTTGGTCAGGGGCACTAACTATGGCTACACCTTC
CDR3: CASSLVRGTNYGYTF

size: -
J: TRBJ2-7
D: -
V: TRBV20-1
DNA: TGCAGTGCTACGCACATGGGGTCGGTGAGCTACGAGCAGTACTTC
CDR3: CSATHMGSVSYEQYF

size: many
J: TRBJ1-2
D: TRBD1
V: TRBV20-1
DNA: TGCAGTGCTAGAATCCGGGACAGGACCTATGGCTACACCTTC
CDR3: CSARIRDRTYGYTF

size: many
J: TRBJ1-2
D: TRBD1
V: TRBV28
DNA: TGTGCCAGCCAAGAACAGGGGGCAATCGTCTATGGCTACACCTTC
CDR3: CASQEQGAIVYGYTF

size: many
J: TRBJ2-7
D: -
V: TRBV29-1
DNA: TGCAGCGTCGCCTATTACAGGGAGGGGGAGCAGTACTTC
CDR3: CSVAYYREGEQYF

size: -
J: TRBJ2-5
D: TRBD1
V: TRBV7-9
DNA: TGTGCCAGCAGCAAAGTCAGAGGGGGACACACAGGGGGGACCCAGTACTTC
CDR3: CASSKVRGGHTGGTQYF

size: many
J: TRBJ1-5
D: -
V: TRBV15
DNA: TGTGCCACCAGCAGAGATCCCAGGACGGAGTATCAGCCCCAGCATTTT
CDR3: CATSRDPRTEYQPQHF

size: many
J: TRBJ2-1
D: TRBD2
V: TRBV7-2
DNA: TGTGCCAGCTGCCCGGGAGACGGGAGGGCCTACAATGAGCAGTTCTTC
CDR3: CASCPGDGRAYNEQFF

size: many
J: TRBJ2-7
D: -
V: TRBV7-8
DNA: TGTGCCAGCAGCCGGGGGACTTTCCGCTACGAGCAGTACTTC
CDR3: CASSRGTFRYEQYF

size: many
J: TRBJ2-2
D: -
V: TRBV5-1
DNA: TGCGCCAACTCAAAGGGAGAACCGAACACCGGGGAGCTGTTTTTT
CDR3: CANSKGEPNTGELFF

size: many
J: TRBJ2-3
D: TRBD2
V: TRBV3-1
DNA: TGTGCCAGCAGCCCCCATCGCGGGGGGGCCGATACGCAGTATTTT
CDR3: CASSPHRGGADTQYF

size: many
J: TRBJ1-1
D: -
V: TRBV7-3
DNA: TGTGCCAGCAGACCCCCCGGGGGCACTGAAGCTTTCTTT
CDR3: CASRPPGGTEAFF

size: many
J: TRBJ2-2
D: -
V: TRBV6-6
DNA: TGTGCCAGCAGGGTCCCCGGGGCCGGGGAGCTGTTTTTT
CDR3: CASRVPGAGELFF

size: -
J: TRBJ2-3
D: -
V: TRBV6-1
DNA: TGTGCCAGCAGTCGGATTGGCACAGATACGCAGTATTTT
CDR3: CASSRIGTDTQYF

size: many
J: TRBJ2-7
D: -
V: TRBV29-1
DNA: TGCAGCGCGACTCGCCAAAGGGGCGAGCAGTACTTC
CDR3: CSATRQRGEQYF

size: many
J: TRBJ1-5
D: -
V: TRBV7-9
DNA: TGTGCCAGCAGCTTAGGCTTCCATCAGCCCCAGCATTTT
CDR3: CASSLGFHQPQHF

size: few
J: TRBJ1-4
D: TRBD1
V: TRBV10-3
DNA: TGTGCCATCAGTGAGTTCTCCCCGGGACAGGGGAATGAAAAACTGTTTTTT
CDR3: CAISEFSPGQGNEKLFF

size: -
J: TRBJ2-5
D: TRBD1
V: TRBV5-1
DNA: TGCGCCAGCAGCTTGGGACAGGGTACCCACCAAGAGACCCAGTACTTC
CDR3: CASSLGQGTHQETQYF

size: few
J: TRBJ2-1
D: -
V: TRBV18
DNA: TGTGCCAGCTCACCAGTAAAAGCCAGCGGTCCCTACAATGAGCAGTTCTTC
CDR3: CASSPVKASGPYNEQFF

size: -
J: TRBJ2-2
D: -
V: TRBV7-9
DNA: TGTGCCAGCAGCTTAGATGTCGGGGGCACCAACACCGGGGAGCTGTTTTTT
CDR3: CASSLDVGGTNTGELFF

size: many
J: TRBJ2-2
D: -
V: TRBV5-1
DNA: TGCGCCAGCAGCTTCGACAGTTCCGGGGAGCTGTTTTTT
CDR3: CASSFDSSGELFF

size: many
J: TRBJ2-7
D: -
V: TRBV5-1
DNA: TGCGCCAGCAGCTTGAACGGGATCCACGAGCAGTACTTC
CDR3: CASSLNGIHEQYF

size: many
J: TRBJ2-1
D: -
V: TRBV12-3/TRBV12-4
DNA: TGTGCCAGCAGTTCTAGTCTGCGGGACTACAATGAGCAGTTCTTC
CDR3: CASSSSLRDYNEQFF

size: few
J: TRBJ1-4
D: TRBD1
V: TRBV28
DNA: TGTGCCAGCAGCCCACGACAGGGAAGAGCTAATGAAAAACTGTTTTTT
CDR3: CASSPRQGRANEKLFF

size: many
J: TRBJ1-4
D: -
V: TRBV4-3
DNA: TGCGCCAGCAGCCAAGCCCCCCAAGGGGAAGGGGAAAAACTGTTTTTT
CDR3: CASSQAPQGEGEKLFF

size: many
J: TRBJ2-2
D: -
V: TRBV4-3
DNA: TGCGCCAGCAGCCAAGGGGTAGGGGGGAGCCCATACACCGGGGAGCTGTTTTTT
CDR3: CASSQGVGGSPYTGELFF

size: many
J: TRBJ2-1
D: TRBD2
V: TRBV20-1
DNA: TGCAGTGCTAGGGCTAGCGGGAGTTACAATGAGCAGTTCTTC
CDR3: CSARASGSYNEQFF

size: many
J: TRBJ2-7
D: TRBD1
V: TRBV5-1
DNA: TGCGCCAGCAGCTTGGAGCGGACAGGGATCAACGAGCAGTACTTC
CDR3: CASSLERTGINEQYF

size: many
J: TRBJ2-7
D: -
V: TRBV28
DNA: TGTGCCAGCAGGGAGCACGAGCAGTACTTC
CDR3: CASREHEQYF

size: many
J: TRBJ2-5
D: TRBD2
V: TRBV29-1
DNA: TGCAGCGGGAGGAGGGGAGGGGAGACCCAGTACTTC
CDR3: CSGRRGGETQYF

size: many
J: TRBJ2-3
D: -
V: TRBV29-1
DNA: TGCAGCATTAAACGGGAAGTACCAGATACGCAGTATTTT
CDR3: CSIKREVPDTQYF

size: many
J: TRBJ2-4
D: -
V: TRBV20-1
DNA: TGCAGTGCTCGACCAGCCGGCAAAAACATTCAGTACTTC
CDR3: CSARPAGKNIQYF

size: -
J: TRBJ1-5
D: -
V: TRBV28
DNA: TGTGCCAGCAGTTCCGAGATACCAGGCAATCAGCCCCAGCATTTT
CDR3: CASSSEIPGNQPQHF

size: many
J: TRBJ2-3
D: TRBD2
V: TRBV4-2
DNA: TGTGCCAGCAGCCCCGGGACTAGCGGGCGGGGGACAGATACGCAGTATTTT
CDR3: CASSPGTSGRGTDTQYF